This T cell receptor (beta chain) was observed in a study of T-cell memory formation after mild COVID-19. On the study more broadly: Across donors, TCR clusters were largely donor specific. Study findings and constraints: A second wave expanding day 15 to 37 was CD4+-biased; contracting clones were balanced. The CD4+ clones that contracted clustered mainly within CM and EM, and the CD8+ clones concentrated in EMRA.

The 5'RACE method, run with constant-segment primers, produced TCR alpha and TCR beta cDNA libraries (carrying sample barcodes and UMIs). TCRdb passed the 5' RACE reads through MiXCR, listing each CDR3 protein once. The repertoire consists of around 300,000 distinct CDR3 sequences, with roughly a fifth occurring once and the leading ten covering 20% to 25%. Notes on this clonotype: What it binds is unknown.

Sequencing used PBMCs or a T cell subset sorted from them (not recorded which). This sequence originates from a man aged 18 to 35 who had mild COVID-19 (a few samples of this study predate the infection). Cell type and time point are not known.

The CDR3 nucleotides are TGCGCCAGCAGCCAAGGTCTAGCGGGGGGGAACACCGGGGAGCTGTTTTTT. Translating gives CASSQGLAGGNTGELFF. V is TRBV4-3 and J is TRBJ2-2; the match to TRBD2 covers 11 bases. V lost 1 base to trimming and J lost 1 base; unmatched junction nucleotides: 2. CDR3 length equals 17 residues. Germline-derived CDR1 and CDR2 are LGHNA and YSLEER.